This T cell receptor (beta chain) was found in a study of a mutant IDH1 vaccine in newly diagnosed glioma (dated by TCRdb to the early 2020s). With regard to the full study: Patients were given eight vaccinations, in weeks 1, 3, 5, 7, 11, 15, 19 and 23, which matched visits V03 through V10. In the chemotherapy-containing groups, vaccination started alongside temozolomide cycles, whereas in patients who had radiotherapy alone it started 4-6 weeks after radiotherapy. The roughly 32 treated patients were around 62% male and roughly 40% female, with a mean age of approximately 40 years. Prior to enrollment, standard therapy consisting of radiotherapy alone, temozolomide alone, or radiochemotherapy with temozolomide had been administered to patients, with the combination being received by most patients. Peripheral blood was drawn at six visits: V03 (baseline), V05, V07, V10, V12 and V13. Longitudinal TCRB deep sequencing was done for some 26 treated patients, wherever samples were available for exploratory analyses. Findings and caveats that apply to the study as a whole: Pseudoprogression seemed to be unrelated to changes in the top peripheral T cell clonotypes found by TCRB sequencing. Availability determined which PBMC samples were chosen for TCRB deep sequencing. Immune responses induced by the vaccine were seen in approximately 93% of patients across multiple MHC alleles. It was noted by the authors that analyses of patient blood samples could not be reproduced owing to sample limitations.

Comment on this clone: The clone's antigen remains unknown. The record has no base qualities; no much larger clone is one base away.

CDR1 and CDR2 are drawn from the germline V gene: SGHVS, FQNEAQ. The CDR3 measures 15 amino acids from cysteine to phenylalanine. Only the CDR3 region is kept as DNA, spanning 45 bases read in frame from base 1. V is reduced by 5 bases and J by 2 bases, leaving a spacing of 15 bases between them. The library relied on the immunoSEQ multiplex PCR assay. The hsTCRB Kit was used according to the manufacturer's protocol to amplify rearranged TCR beta chain sequences. An Illumina MiSeq was used to sequence the TCRB libraries. Turning to the authors' computational methods: The proprietary platform of the kit vendor was used for demultiplexing, trimming and gene mapping. Imported from immuneACCESS, the table was reduced by TCRdb to in-frame sequences with V and J called. These copies leave out some clones; in studies compared against another copy, an unresolved V gene accounts for under half, and the cause of the remainder is not known. V and J calls and clone size are those listed in that table; D and trimming were worked out from the DNA. A total of tens of thousands of clones appear in this sample, 82% of them only once. The biggest ten clones account for 3% to 3.5% of the sample.

The time point tag for this specimen amounts to: week 5, during vaccination. A 20-mer mutant IDH1 peptide at 300 micrograms in Montanide made up each vaccine dose, which was injected subcutaneously together with topical imiquimod. All donors had newly diagnosed IDH1-mutant astrocytomas of WHO grade 3 or 4 that showed loss of nuclear ATRX. The samples were drawn from NOA16, a multicentre, single-arm, open-label phase I trial in Germany that tested a mutant IDH1 peptide vaccine in humans for the first time. The DNeasy Blood and Tissue Kit was used to extract genomic DNA from EDTA blood for TCRB sequencing.

The chain is encoded by TRBV7-8 joined to TRBJ1-1; the D gene is perhaps TRBD1, on 6 matching bases. The specimen comprised PBMCs, sampled from a glioma patient whose treatment included an IDH1 peptide vaccine. The receptor was derived from a woman younger than 35 with glioma. Some clones in this sample may be carry-over from other donors' samples. CDR3 loop: CASSPQGTFNTEAFF. The nucleotide sequence is TGTGCCAGCAGCCCCCAGGGGACATTCAACACTGAAGCTTTCTTT.